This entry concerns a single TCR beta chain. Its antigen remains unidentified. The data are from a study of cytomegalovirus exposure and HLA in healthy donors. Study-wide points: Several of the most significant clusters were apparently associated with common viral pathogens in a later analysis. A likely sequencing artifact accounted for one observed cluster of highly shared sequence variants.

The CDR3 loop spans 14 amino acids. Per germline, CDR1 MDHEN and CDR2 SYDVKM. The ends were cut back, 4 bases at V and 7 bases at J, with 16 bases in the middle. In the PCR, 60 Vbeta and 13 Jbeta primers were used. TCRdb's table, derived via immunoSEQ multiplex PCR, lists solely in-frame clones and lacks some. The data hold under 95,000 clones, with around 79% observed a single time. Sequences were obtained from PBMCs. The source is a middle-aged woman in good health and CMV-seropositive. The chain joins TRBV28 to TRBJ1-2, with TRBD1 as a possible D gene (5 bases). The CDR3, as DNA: TGTGCCAGCAGTTGGGGGGACTCCGGGGGTGGCTACACCTTC. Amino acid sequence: CASSWGDSGGGYTF.